The 18 T cell receptor beta chains reported below all come from one sample, sequenced in a study of blood T cell repertoires in COVID-19. The table came from immunoSEQ multiplex PCR; TCRdb's copy has only in-frame clones and leaves some out. There are around 190,000 clones in the sample; 80% occur only once, and about 7% lies in the top ten. The sequencing sample was made of peripheral blood. Receptors were obtained from a man aged 55 to 70 with acute or convalescent COVID-19.

V is TRBV10-1 and J is TRBJ1-4; maybe TRBD1 (5 bases). V dropped 4 bases and J dropped 2 bases, with 11 bases sitting between them. This CDR3 spans 15 amino acids. CDR1 is WNHNN, CDR2 SYGVQD, per germline (reference sequence). CDR3 region: CASSAGISTNEKLFF. The DNA of the CDR3 is TGCGCCAGCAGTGCAGGGATTTCGACTAATGAAAAACTGTTTTTT.

The V call is TRBV5-3, the J call TRBJ2-1, with D tentatively TRBD1 (6 bases). TRBV5-3 is sorted into the ORF group, with uncertain function. Trimming pared 10 bases from V and 7 bases from J, leaving 12 bases between. The CDR3 has 11 residues. This chain's CDR3 is CALGHPNEQFF. DNA for the CDR3: TGTGCCTTGGGACACCCTAATGAGCAGTTCTTC.

The chain recombines TRBV2 with TRBJ2-7; TRBD2 aligns across 9 bases. V lost 3 bases to trimming and J lost 5 bases; unmatched junction nucleotides: 8. Germline V gene sequence: CDR1 SNHLY, CDR2 FYNNEI. CDR3 size: 15 residues. The DNA for the CDR3 is TGTGCCAGCAGTGATTGGGGTAGCGGGAGTGACGAGCAGTACTTC. As protein: CASSDWGSGSDEQYF.

The chain is built from TRBV29-1 and TRBJ2-7; TRBD2 matches 8 bases. The CDR3 runs to 16 residues. V lost 6 bases, J lost 1 base, and 14 bases stayed unmatched. Per germline, CDR1 SQVTM and CDR2 ANQGSEA. This CDR3 is CSVKTRMSGGSYEQYF. The CDR3 DNA follows: TGCAGCGTCAAAACCAGGATGAGCGGGGGTTCCTACGAGCAGTACTTC.

This clone was recorded once. This chain links TRBV27 with TRBJ2-1; 9 bases fit TRBD2. Germline CDR1 and CDR2: MNHEY and SMNVEV (reference sequence). V dropped 6 bases and J dropped 12; count of bases not matched to a gene: 12. The CDR3 totals 14 residues. The CDR3 is CASRGAGGRLTQFF. The CDR3 DNA sequence: TGTGCCAGCAGAGGTGCGGGAGGGCGGTTAACGCAGTTCTTC.

The chain has TRBV4-1 and TRBJ1-2; D unclear. The CDR3 extends over 11 amino acids. The germline gives CDR1 MGHRA, CDR2 YSYEKL. V lost 3 bases and J lost 5, with 4 bases in between. The chain's CDR3 is CASSHPYGYTF. CDR3 nucleotides: TGCGCCAGCAGCCACCCTTATGGCTACACCTTC.

This clone has just one count. This chain uses TRBV2 with TRBJ2-7; 10 nucleotides agree with TRBD2. CDR1 SNHLY and CDR2 FYNNEI come from the germline V gene. The CDR3 is made up of 15 amino acids. V lost 9 bases and J lost 1; bases outside the gene matches: 9. CDR3: CASKLLAGASYEQYF. CDR3 DNA: TGTGCCAGTAAACTGCTAGCGGGAGCTTCCTACGAGCAGTACTTC.

The chain recombines TRBV5-4 with TRBJ2-1; TRBD2 matches at 14 bases. There are 16 residues in the CDR3. Germline V gene lookup returns CDR1 SGHNT and CDR2 YYREEE (reference sequence). Trimming removed 3 bases from V and 3 bases from J; junction bases left unmatched: 2. DNA of the CDR3: TGTGCCAGCAGCTCTGGGACTAGCGGGGGCTACAATGAGCAGTTCTTC. It yields the protein CASSSGTSGGYNEQFF.

The chain combines TRBV29-1 with TRBJ2-1, with TRBD2 identical over 7 bases. In germline, CDR1 is SQVTM, CDR2 ANQGSEA. Trimming took 7 bases from V and 4 from J; bases not matched to a gene: 10. The CDR3 runs 14 residues. The CDR3, as DNA: TGCAGCGCAGAGGGGTGGGGGGGTTACAATGAGCAGTTCTTC. Its protein product is CSAEGWGGYNEQFF.

The chain combines TRBV10-3 with TRBJ2-1, with TRBD2 identical over 13 bases. Losses at the gene ends were 6 bases for V and 9 bases for J; bases not matched to a gene: 8. The CDR3 has 15 amino acids. The V gene's germline CDR1 is ENHRY and CDR2 SYGVKD. CDR3 protein: CAISRTSGSTSEQFF. Here the CDR3 DNA reads TGTGCCATCAGCCGGACTAGCGGGAGTACGAGTGAGCAGTTCTTC.

The chain joins TRBV6-2 or TRBV6-3 to TRBJ2-4, with 13 bases that match TRBD2. This CDR3 has 20 residues. Losses at the gene ends were 3 bases for V and 0 bases for J; bases not matched to a gene: 11. Germline loops: CDR1 MNHEY, CDR2 SVGEGT. The CDR3 nucleotides read TGTGCCAGCAGTTATTTGAGGACTAGCGGGGGCCTAATAGCCAAAAACATTCAGTACTTC. This codes for CASSYLRTSGGLIAKNIQYF.

This chain joins TRBV6-5 and TRBJ1-2; possibly TRBD1 for D (5 bases). V was shortened by 2 bases and J by 4 bases, with 14 bases between the two germline ends. The V gene's germline CDR1 is MNHEY and CDR2 SVGAGI. The CDR3 length is 15 residues. The CDR3 here is CASSYAVTESYGYTF. The DNA for the CDR3 is TGTGCCAGCAGTTACGCTGTGACAGAAAGCTATGGCTACACCTTC.

This chain joins TRBV5-4 and TRBJ2-3, with 16 bases aligning to TRBD2. From germline, CDR1 is SGHNT and CDR2 YYREEE (reference sequence). The V and J ends lost 2 bases and 9 bases, in that order; junction bases with no gene match: 6. The CDR3 spans 16 residues. The DNA for the CDR3 is TGTGCCAGCAGCTTTCCGGGACTAGCGGGAGGGGACACGCAGTATTTT. Protein product: CASSFPGLAGGDTQYF. The entire variable domain, with the rest obtained from reference TRBV5-4 and TRBJ2-3, is as follows: ETGVTQSPTHLIKTRGQQVTLRCSSQSGHNTVSWYQQALGQGPQFIFQYYREEENGRGNFPPRFSGLQFPNYSSELNVNALELDDSALYLCASSFPGLAGGDTQYFGPGTRLTVL.

V usage is TRBV15 and J usage is TRBJ2-4, with TRBD1 as a possible D gene (5 bases). CDR1 is LNHNV, CDR2 YYDKDF, per germline (reference sequence). Trimming cost V 0 bases and J 6 bases, with 15 bases left between them. This CDR3 has 16 amino acids. CDR3 DNA sequence: TGTGCCACCAGCAGAGATCTAGAAGGGGCCGGAAACATTCAGTACTTC. Encoded protein: CATSRDLEGAGNIQYF.

The chain has TRBV5-4 and TRBJ2-1; D is unclear. Trimming pared 4 bases from V and 0 bases from J, leaving 8 bases between. The CDR3 length is 14 residues. Germline loops: CDR1 SGHNT, CDR2 YYREEE (reference sequence). The CDR3 DNA follows: TGTGCCAGCAGCCCATCACTCTCCTACAATGAGCAGTTCTTC. As protein: CASSPSLSYNEQFF.

The chain uses TRBV18 and TRBJ1-3; no clear D. V lost 3 bases and J 2 bases, leaving 14 bases between the germline ends. This CDR3 spans 16 amino acids. The germline V gene has CDR1 KGHSH and CDR2 LQKENI. The CDR3 sequence: CASSPVGDLAGNTIYF. DNA for the CDR3: TGTGCCAGCTCACCGGTTGGAGACCTGGCTGGAAACACCATATATTTT.

The chain uses TRBV10-2 and TRBJ2-1; D is unclear. CDR1 and CDR2 from the germline V gene are WSHSY and SAAADI. The V gene lost 8 bases and the J gene lost 8 bases, with 19 bases spanning the gap. The CDR3 has 14 residues. CDR3 in amino acids: CASLTSVILDEQFF. The CDR3 DNA follows: TGCGCCAGCCTAACCAGCGTCATCTTGGATGAGCAGTTCTTC.

This sequence joins TRBV7-9 and TRBJ1-2, with no clear D. With 11 bases removed from V and 8 bases from J, the gap between germline ends came to 18 bases. The CDR3 contains 12 residues. The V gene's germline CDR1 is SEHNR and CDR2 FQNEAQ (reference sequence). CDR3 nucleotides: TGTGCCTTCCTTAGGACTGCGGGGGGCTACACCTTC. This sequence encodes CAFLRTAGGYTF.